The 7 T cell receptor beta chains in this list originate from one sample, sequenced in a study of shared clonotypes between healthy human individuals. Assay: immunoSEQ multiplex PCR; the TCRdb copy retains only in-frame clones and omits some. The sample records about 1.5 million clones, roughly 96% being singletons. The sample consisted of naive CD4+ T cells sorted from blood. The subset here: CD45RA+ positively selected. All receptors derive from a man in his thirties or forties in good health.

The chain carries TRBV6-1 and TRBJ1-5; D not resolved. The CDR3 extends over 15 amino acids. Germline CDR1 and CDR2: MNHNS and SASEGT. The V end was cut by 5 bases, the J end by 2 bases, with 13 bases between. CDR3 DNA sequence: TGTGCCAGCAGTTGGACCGTAGGAGGCAATCAGCCCCAGCATTTT. As protein: CASSWTVGGNQPQHF.

Here the CDR3 reads CASSFITTTYYEQYF. The CDR3 nucleotides read TGTGCCAGCAGCTTTATCACTACAACCTACTACGAGCAGTACTTC. This chain connects TRBV7-9 to TRBJ2-7; D gene ambiguous. The CDR3 is 15 residues long. CDR1 SEHNR and CDR2 FQNEAQ come from the germline V gene (reference sequence). V gave up 3 bases and J gave up 3 bases, with 15 bases separating them.

The rearrangement uses TRBV27 and TRBJ2-3; D is uncertain. This CDR3 has 14 residues. Germline V CDR1 and CDR2: MNHEY, SMNVEV (reference sequence). V lost 8 bases, J lost 7 bases, and 19 bases lay in between. The DNA of the CDR3 is TGTGCCAGCGCTCCGAGAGACGGTACATATACGCAGTATTTT. It yields the protein CASAPRDGTYTQYF.

The chain carries TRBV6-6 and TRBJ2-7, with 12 bases lining up with TRBD1. The length of the CDR3 is 14 residues. The J segment lost 4 bases and the V segment lost 8 bases, leaving 6 bases of the junction unmatched. Germline CDR1 and CDR2: MNHNY and SVGAGI (reference sequence). Here the CDR3 reads CASGTGQGAYEQYF. DNA for the CDR3: TGTGCCAGCGGAACGGGACAGGGGGCTTACGAGCAGTACTTC.

The chain uses TRBV5-4 and TRBJ2-7; D might be TRBD2 (6 bases). Germline-derived CDR1 and CDR2 are SGHNT and YYREEE (reference sequence). V dropped 0 bases and J dropped 6 bases, with 16 bases sitting between them. This CDR3 region has 15 residues. DNA of the CDR3: TGTGCCAGCAGCTTGGCCGAGACTAGACCCAGCGAGCAGTACTTC. This codes for CASSLAETRPSEQYF.

The V and J genes are TRBV9 and TRBJ2-5; D unresolved. V was shortened by 4 bases and J by 4 bases, with 11 bases between the two germline ends. The CDR3 loop spans 13 amino acids. Germline V CDR1 and CDR2: SGDLS, YYNGEE. Written as DNA, the CDR3 is TGTGCCAGCAGCCCCGATAGCAGAGAGACCCAGTACTTC. This translates into CASSPDSRETQYF.

This clone was recorded only once. The chain joins TRBV30 to TRBJ2-3; D may be TRBD2 (5 bases). Germline CDR1 reads GTSNPN; CDR2 reads SVGIG (reference sequence). With 3 bases removed from V and 6 bases from J, the gap between germline ends came to 13 bases. The CDR3 is 13 amino acids. This CDR3 is CAWRLAPGDTQYF. CDR3 DNA: TGTGCCTGGAGGTTAGCGCCTGGGGATACGCAGTATTTT.